This T cell receptor beta chain appears in the sequencing data of a study of T cells after posttransplantation cyclophosphamide. Findings and limits, study-wide: After PTCy, TRB diversity resembled that of CNI/methotrexate controls. Skin or GI-infiltrating T cells shared few TRB sequences with blood.

On this clone: Its antigen is currently unknown.

CDR1 and CDR2 (germline): SGHTA, FQGNSA. This CDR3 comprises 17 residues. Losses at the gene ends were 2 bases for V and 5 bases for J; bases not matched to a gene: 8. The table came from immunoSEQ multiplex PCR; TCRdb's copy has only in-frame clones and leaves some out. The table lists 7,500 to 10,000 clones, 89% of them singletons. Control samples came 1 year after myeloablative marrow transplants with methotrexate plus calcineurin inhibitor. V gene TRBV7-2 combines with J gene TRBJ2-2, with 10 bases that match TRBD1. This TCR derives from a male patient in his fifties who received an allogeneic stem cell transplant from an unrelated donor, was CMV-positive, and had chronic GVHD only. Some T cells may be provided by the graft donor. Here the sequenced sample was PBMCs, taken around 440 days after allogeneic stem cell transplant with calcineurin inhibitor and methotrexate. CDR3 in DNA: TGTGCCAGCAGCTTAAAAGGGACAGGGGTGGGGACCGGGGAGCTGTTTTTT. Translation: CASSLKGTGVGTGELFF.